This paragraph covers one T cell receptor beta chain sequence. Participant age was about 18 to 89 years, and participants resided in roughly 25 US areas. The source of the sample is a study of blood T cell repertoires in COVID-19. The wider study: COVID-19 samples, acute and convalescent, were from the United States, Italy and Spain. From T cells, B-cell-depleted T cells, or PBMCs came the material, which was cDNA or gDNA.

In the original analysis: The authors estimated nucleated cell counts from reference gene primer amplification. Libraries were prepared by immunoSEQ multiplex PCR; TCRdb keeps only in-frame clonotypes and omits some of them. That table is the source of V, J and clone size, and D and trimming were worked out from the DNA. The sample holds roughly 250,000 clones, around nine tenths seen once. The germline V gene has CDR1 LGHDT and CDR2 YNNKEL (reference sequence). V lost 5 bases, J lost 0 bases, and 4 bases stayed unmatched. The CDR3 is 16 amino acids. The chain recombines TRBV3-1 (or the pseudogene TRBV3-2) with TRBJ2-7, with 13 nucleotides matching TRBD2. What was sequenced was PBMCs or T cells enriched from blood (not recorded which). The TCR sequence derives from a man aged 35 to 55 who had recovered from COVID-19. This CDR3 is CASSTGLAGSSYEQYF. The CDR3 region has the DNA TGTGCCAGCAGCACGGGACTAGCGGGGAGCTCCTACGAGCAGTACTTC.